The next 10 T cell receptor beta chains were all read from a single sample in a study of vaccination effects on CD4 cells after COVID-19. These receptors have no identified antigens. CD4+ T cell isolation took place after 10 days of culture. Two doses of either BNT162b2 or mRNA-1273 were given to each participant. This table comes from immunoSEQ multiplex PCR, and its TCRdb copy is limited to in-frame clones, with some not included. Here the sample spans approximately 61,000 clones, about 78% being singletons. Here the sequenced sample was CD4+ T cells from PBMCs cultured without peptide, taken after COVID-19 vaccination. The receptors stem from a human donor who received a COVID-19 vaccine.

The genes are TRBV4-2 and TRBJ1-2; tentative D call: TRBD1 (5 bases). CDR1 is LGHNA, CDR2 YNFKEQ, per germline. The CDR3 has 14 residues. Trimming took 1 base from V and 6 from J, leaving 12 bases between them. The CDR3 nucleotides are TGTGCCAGCAGCCAAGGGGTAGAGGGGAATGGCTACACCTTC. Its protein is CASSQGVEGNGYTF.

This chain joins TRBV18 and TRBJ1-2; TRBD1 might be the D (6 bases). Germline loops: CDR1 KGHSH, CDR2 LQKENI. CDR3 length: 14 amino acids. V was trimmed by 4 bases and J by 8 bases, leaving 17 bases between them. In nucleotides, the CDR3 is TGTGCCAGCTCACTCACAGGGATTTCGCGGGGCTACACCTTC. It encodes CASSLTGISRGYTF.

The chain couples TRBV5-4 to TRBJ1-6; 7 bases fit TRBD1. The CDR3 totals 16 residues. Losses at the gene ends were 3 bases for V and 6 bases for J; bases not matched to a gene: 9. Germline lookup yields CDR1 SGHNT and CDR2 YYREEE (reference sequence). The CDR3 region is CASSWVVEGANSPLHF. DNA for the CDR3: TGTGCCAGCAGCTGGGTAGTGGAGGGGGCTAATTCACCCCTCCACTTT.

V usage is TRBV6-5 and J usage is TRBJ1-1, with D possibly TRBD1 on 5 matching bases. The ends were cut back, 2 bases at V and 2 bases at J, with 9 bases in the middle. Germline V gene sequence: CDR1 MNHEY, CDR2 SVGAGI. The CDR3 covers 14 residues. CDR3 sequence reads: CASSYGGPNTEAFF. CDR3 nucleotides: TGTGCCAGCAGTTACGGGGGACCCAACACTGAAGCTTTCTTT.

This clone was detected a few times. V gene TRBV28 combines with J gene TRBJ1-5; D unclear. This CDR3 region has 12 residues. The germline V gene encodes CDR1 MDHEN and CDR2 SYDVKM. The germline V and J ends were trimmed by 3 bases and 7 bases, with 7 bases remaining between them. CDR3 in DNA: TGTGCCAGCAGTTTCGGACGGCAGCCCCAGCATTTT. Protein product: CASSFGRQPQHF.

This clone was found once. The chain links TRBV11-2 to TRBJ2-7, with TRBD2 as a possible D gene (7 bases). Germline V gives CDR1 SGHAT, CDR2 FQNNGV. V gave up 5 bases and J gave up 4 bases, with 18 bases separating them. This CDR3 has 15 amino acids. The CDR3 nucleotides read TGTGCCAGCAGCCCAACTTCTGGGGGGGCTTACGAGCAGTACTTC. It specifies CASSPTSGGAYEQYF.

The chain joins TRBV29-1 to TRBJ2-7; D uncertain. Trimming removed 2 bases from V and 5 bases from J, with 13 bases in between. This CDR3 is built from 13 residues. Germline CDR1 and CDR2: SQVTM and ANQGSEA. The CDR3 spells CSVERQERDEQYF. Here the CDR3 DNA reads TGCAGCGTTGAAAGGCAGGAGAGAGACGAGCAGTACTTC.

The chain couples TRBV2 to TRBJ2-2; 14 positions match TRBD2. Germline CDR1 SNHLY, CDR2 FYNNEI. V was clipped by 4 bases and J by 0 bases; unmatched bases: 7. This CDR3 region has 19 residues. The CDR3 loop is CASSGPGLAGESNTGELFF. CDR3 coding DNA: TGTGCCAGCAGTGGGCCGGGACTAGCGGGAGAGTCGAACACCGGGGAGCTGTTTTTT.

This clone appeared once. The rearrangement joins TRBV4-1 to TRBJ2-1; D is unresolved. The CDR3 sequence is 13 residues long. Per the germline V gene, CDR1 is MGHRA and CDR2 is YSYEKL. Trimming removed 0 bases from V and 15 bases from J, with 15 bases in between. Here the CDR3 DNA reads TGCGCCAGCAGCCAAGATCTAGGCTGGGTGCCGTTCTTC. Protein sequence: CASSQDLGWVPFF.

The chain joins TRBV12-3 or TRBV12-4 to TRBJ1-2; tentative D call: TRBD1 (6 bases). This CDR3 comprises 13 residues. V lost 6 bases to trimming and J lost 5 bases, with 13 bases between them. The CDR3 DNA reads TGTGCCAGCAGCCCGGGACAAGGGTATGGCTACACCTTC. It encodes CASSPGQGYGYTF.